The rows below give T cell receptor beta chains drawn from one sample of a study of siplizumab effects on memory and regulatory T cells. Only in-frame clones appear in the TCRdb table, and some are missing; sequencing was by immunoSEQ multiplex PCR. The sample holds 37,000 or so clones, 89% seen once. The sample consisted of naive CD4+ T cells sorted from blood. These receptors were taken from a human donor in good health. The CDR3 runs from the conserved cysteine through the conserved F or W. Each record gives: V gene, clone size, J gene, D gene, CDR3 DNA, CDR3 protein. A D gene is named only where the DNA matches it firmly. A row's size may be missing; if present it is once, few, many or a size class.

TRBV30	.	TRBJ1-5	.	TGTGCCTGGAATCCGGACACTGGCAATCAGCCCCAGCATTTT	CAWNPDTGNQPQHF
TRBV6-5	.	TRBJ2-3	.	TGTGCCAGCAGTTATTCGCCGGGGCGGCGGCAAGATACGCAGTATTTT	CASSYSPGRRQDTQYF
TRBV7-9	.	TRBJ2-7	TRBD1	TGTGCCAGCAGCTTGACAGGGGGATCGGAAGAGCAGTACTTC	CASSLTGGSEEQYF
TRBV6-6	.	TRBJ2-7	TRBD2	TGTGCCAGCAGACTTATAGCGGGAGGGTCCTACGAGCAGTACTTC	CASRLIAGGSYEQYF
TRBV10-3	.	TRBJ2-5	.	TGTGCCATCAACAAGGACATTCAAGAGACCCAGTACTTC	CAINKDIQETQYF
TRBV6-1	.	TRBJ1-5	TRBD1	TGTGCCAGCAGTGAATGGAGGGCAGGGGGCCAGCCCCAGCATTTT	CASSEWRAGGQPQHF
TRBV5-1	.	TRBJ1-1	TRBD1	TGCGCCAGCACAATACAGGGGGCTGGTACTGAAGCTTTCTTT	CASTIQGAGTEAFF
TRBV9	.	TRBJ2-7	.	TGTGCCAGCAGCGGAGGACAGAACTCCTACGAGCAGTACTTC	CASSGGQNSYEQYF
TRBV5-8	.	TRBJ1-5	.	TGTGCCAGCAGCCGCAATCAGCCCCAGCATTTT	CASSRNQPQHF
TRBV7-3	.	TRBJ2-1	TRBD1	TGTGCCAGCAGCTCATTGGGACAGGGAATCAACAATGAGCAGTTCTTC	CASSSLGQGINNEQFF
TRBV5-6	.	TRBJ1-5	TRBD1	TGTGCCAGCAGCTTTCTTGATGGGACAGGCTTTAATCAGCCCCAGCATTTT	CASSFLDGTGFNQPQHF
TRBV7-2	.	TRBJ1-2	TRBD1	TGTGCCAGCAGTTACGAAACAGGGGGAAGGCGCGCTAACTATGGCTACACCTTC	CASSYETGGRRANYGYTF
TRBV27	.	TRBJ2-7	TRBD2	TGTGCCAGCAGTTTTACTAGCGGGGCCTCCTACGAGCAGTACTTC	CASSFTSGASYEQYF
TRBV14	.	TRBJ2-2	.	TGTGCCAGCAGCCAAGCCTCCACCCTGGACAGGGAGCTGTTTTTT	CASSQASTLDRELFF
TRBV12-5	.	TRBJ1-1	.	TGTGCTAGTGGTACCGAGATGAACACTGAAGCTTTCTTT	CASGTEMNTEAFF
TRBV4-1	.	TRBJ2-3	.	TGCGCCAGCAGCCAAGTGTTGGTAGCGGGCACAGATACGCAGTATTTT	CASSQVLVAGTDTQYF
TRBV7-6	.	TRBJ2-2	TRBD2	TGTGCCAGCAGCCCGTCCGGGGTAGCGGGAGGCCGCACCGGGGAGCTGTTTTTT	CASSPSGVAGGRTGELFF
TRBV5-1	.	TRBJ2-7	TRBD2	TGCGCCAGCAGCTTGGCTAGCGGGTACTCCTACGAGCAGTACTTC	CASSLASGYSYEQYF
TRBV19	.	TRBJ2-1	.	TGTGCCAGTAGCCCTACAGGGTACTACCTGAGCTCCTACAATGAGCAGTTCTTC	CASSPTGYYLSSYNEQFF
TRBV2	.	TRBJ2-6	.	TGTGCCACCAACTTATTGACTGTCCCTGGGGCCAACGTCCTGACTTTC	CATNLLTVPGANVLTF
TRBV6-1	.	TRBJ2-7	.	TGTGCCAGCAGTGCCCCTTTGGGGGGTCCCAGCGAGCAGTACTTC	CASSAPLGGPSEQYF
TRBV6-5	.	TRBJ1-1	.	TGTGCCAGCAGTAACCGGGAGCCGGGGGACACTGAAGCTTTCTTT	CASSNREPGDTEAFF
TRBV4-1	.	TRBJ1-1	.	TGCGCCAGCAGCCATTTAGGGTGGGGGACTGAAGCTTTCTTT	CASSHLGWGTEAFF
TRBV7-9	once	TRBJ2-3	TRBD2	TGTGCCAGCAGCTTAACTAGCGGGAGGGCCCTCGGTACAGATACGCAGTATTTT	CASSLTSGRALGTDTQYF
TRBV5-1	.	TRBJ1-5	.	TGCGCCAGCAGCCCAGCGGGGGTAAATCAGCCCCAGCATTTT	CASSPAGVNQPQHF
TRBV27	.	TRBJ1-4	.	TGTGCCAGCAGTTTGGTGGGGGTTAATGAAAAACTGTTTTTT	CASSLVGVNEKLFF
TRBV5-4	.	TRBJ2-7	TRBD1	TGTGCCAGCAGCTTGAAACAGGGGGCCTACGAGCAGTACTTC	CASSLKQGAYEQYF
TRBV10-3	.	TRBJ2-3	TRBD2	TGTGCCATCAAGGCTAGCGGGGGGGATACGCAGTATTTT	CAIKASGGDTQYF
TRBV6-1	.	TRBJ1-2	.	TGTGCCAGCAGCCCCTCCGACAGATCCTATGGCTACACCTTC	CASSPSDRSYGYTF
TRBV18	.	TRBJ2-7	.	TGTGCCAGCTCACCGGGATCAGGAGGTCCCTCAAAGCAGTACTTC	CASSPGSGGPSKQYF
TRBV19	.	TRBJ1-1	.	TGTGCCAGTCTCAGGGAGGGGGGCATGAACACTGAAGCTTTCTTT	CASLREGGMNTEAFF
TRBV12-5	.	TRBJ2-1	.	TGTGCTAGTGGTTTGGGCGGGACGACCTACAATGAGCAGTTCTTC	CASGLGGTTYNEQFF
TRBV5-1	.	TRBJ2-7	.	TGCGCCAGCAGCTTGGGCAGTGGGTACGAGCAGTACTTC	CASSLGSGYEQYF
TRBV6-5	.	TRBJ2-1	.	TGTGCCAGCAGTTACCCACGAGATACTTCTGCCAATGAGCAGTTCTTC	CASSYPRDTSANEQFF
TRBV9	.	TRBJ2-1	TRBD2	TGTGCCAGCAGCGTTGGGACTAGCAGCTCCTACAATGAGCAGTTCTTC	CASSVGTSSSYNEQFF
TRBV28	.	TRBJ2-1	TRBD2	TGTGCCAGCAGTTTGGGGGAGGGAGGCCACAATGAGCAGTTCTTC	CASSLGEGGHNEQFF
TRBV28	once	TRBJ1-1	TRBD1	TGTGCCAGCAGTTTAGACAGGGGAGCTTTCTTT	CASSLDRGAFF
TRBV11-2	.	TRBJ2-3	.	TGTGCCAGCAGTCAAACTAGTCCTAGCACAGATACGCAGTATTTT	CASSQTSPSTDTQYF
TRBV15	.	TRBJ2-7	TRBD2	TGTGCCACCAGCAGAGATAGGGGCCTAGCGGGGAAGGAGCAGTACTTC	CATSRDRGLAGKEQYF
TRBV6-5	few	TRBJ1-1	.	TGTGCCAGCAGGACCTTCCTCCTCGAAGCTTTCTTT	CASRTFLLEAFF
TRBV19	.	TRBJ2-7	.	TGTGCCAGTAGTATACCAGCCCGCCCCTACGAGCAGTACTTC	CASSIPARPYEQYF
TRBV28	few	TRBJ1-2	.	TGTGCCACTCTGGGATCCCCCTATGGCTACACCTTC	CATLGSPYGYTF
TRBV6-1	once	TRBJ2-3	.	TGTGCCAGCAACCTCGCAGGCACAGATACGCAGTATTTT	CASNLAGTDTQYF
TRBV6-1	once	TRBJ2-7	TRBD2	TGTGCCAGCAGTGAAAAGAGAGGACTAGACCCCAACTTC	CASSEKRGLDPNF
TRBV19	.	TRBJ1-1	.	TGTGCCAGTAGTGCAGGGACATTTAACACTGAAGCTTTCTTT	CASSAGTFNTEAFF
TRBV10-3	.	TRBJ2-2	.	TGTGCCATCAGTGAACCCCGGGAAACGGGCGGGGAGCTGTTTTTT	CAISEPRETGGELFF
TRBV5-1	.	TRBJ2-3	TRBD2	TGCGCCAGCAGCCACCGGCAAGCGGGGACTATCCCGGATACGCAGTATTTT	CASSHRQAGTIPDTQYF
TRBV4-1	.	TRBJ2-7	.	TGCGCCAGCAGCCAAGATGCAACGCGAAGCGAGCAGTACTTC	CASSQDATRSEQYF
TRBV2	.	TRBJ1-1	.	TGTGCCAGCAGGGTGAGTGAGGCTTTCTTT	CASRVSEAFF